This is a list of T cell receptor beta chains from one sample in a study of beta chain features in type 1 diabetes. Assay: immunoSEQ multiplex PCR; the TCRdb copy retains only in-frame clones and omits some. The table shows about 270,000 clones, with 13% to 15% occurring only once. The specimen was naive CD4+ T cells from blood. Every receptor here comes from a man aged 25-45 years with type 1 diabetes. Both conserved end residues are part of each CDR3. Fields, in order: CDR3 protein, CDR3 DNA, D gene, V gene, J gene, clone size. D genes are given only for firm matches. Only part of the rows carry a size: once, few, many, or a class if the clone is expanded.

CDR3 protein: CASSGRTSGSSEQYF
CDR3 DNA: TGTGCCAGCAGCGGACGGACTAGCGGGAGTTCCGAGCAGTACTTC
D gene: TRBD2
V gene: TRBV13
J gene: TRBJ2-7
clone size: .

CDR3 protein: CASSLRRADEQYF
CDR3 DNA: TGTGCCAGCAGTCTACGGAGGGCCGACGAGCAGTACTTC
D gene: .
V gene: TRBV28
J gene: TRBJ2-7
clone size: .

CDR3 protein: CASSRTGTGGAWNIQYF
CDR3 DNA: TGCGCCAGCAGCCGGACTGGAACAGGGGGCGCGTGGAACATTCAGTACTTC
D gene: TRBD1
V gene: TRBV5-1
J gene: TRBJ2-4
clone size: few

CDR3 protein: CASSPPIWGGLEQYF
CDR3 DNA: TGTGCCAGCTCACCACCGATTTGGGGAGGGCTCGAGCAGTACTTC
D gene: TRBD2
V gene: TRBV18
J gene: TRBJ2-7
clone size: few

CDR3 protein: CASSVVSGRSTDTQYF
CDR3 DNA: TGTGCCAGCAGCGTAGTAAGCGGCCGAAGCACAGATACGCAGTATTTT
D gene: .
V gene: TRBV9
J gene: TRBJ2-3
clone size: .

CDR3 protein: CASKGLAPSYEQYF
CDR3 DNA: TGTGCCAGCAAGGGACTAGCGCCTTCCTACGAGCAGTACTTC
D gene: TRBD2
V gene: TRBV28
J gene: TRBJ2-7
clone size: few

CDR3 protein: CATSSNYEQYF
CDR3 DNA: TGTGCCACCAGCAGCAATTACGAGCAGTACTTC
D gene: .
V gene: TRBV15
J gene: TRBJ2-7
clone size: .

CDR3 protein: CSVDKGGDTEAFF
CDR3 DNA: TGCAGCGTTGATAAAGGGGGAGACACTGAAGCTTTCTTT
D gene: .
V gene: TRBV29-1
J gene: TRBJ1-1
clone size: .

CDR3 protein: CASSSVRGSYEQYF
CDR3 DNA: .
D gene: .
V gene: TRBV28
J gene: TRBJ2-7
clone size: .

CDR3 protein: CASSLQTPWEGMNTEAFF
CDR3 DNA: TGCGCCAGCAGCTTGCAAACCCCCTGGGAGGGGATGAACACTGAAGCTTTCTTT
D gene: .
V gene: TRBV5-1
J gene: TRBJ1-1
clone size: .

CDR3 protein: CASSLDREDNEQFF
CDR3 DNA: TGCGCCAGCAGCTTGGACAGGGAAGACAATGAGCAGTTCTTC
D gene: .
V gene: TRBV5-1
J gene: TRBJ2-1
clone size: .

CDR3 protein: CASSRRGSGELFF
CDR3 DNA: TGTGCCAGCAGCCGTAGGGGGTCCGGGGAGCTGTTTTTT
D gene: .
V gene: TRBV7-3
J gene: TRBJ2-2
clone size: .

CDR3 protein: CASSLYEYHEQYF
CDR3 DNA: TGTGCCAGCAGCTTGTATGAGTACCACGAGCAGTACTTC
D gene: .
V gene: TRBV5-8
J gene: TRBJ2-7
clone size: once

CDR3 protein: CASSVTGSWGETQYF
CDR3 DNA: TGTGCCAGCAGCGTTACAGGATCCTGGGGAGAGACCCAGTACTTC
D gene: .
V gene: TRBV9
J gene: TRBJ2-5
clone size: .

CDR3 protein: CASSRRTDNYEQYF
CDR3 DNA: TGTGCCAGCAGCCGCCGGACGGACAACTACGAGCAGTACTTC
D gene: .
V gene: TRBV7-2
J gene: TRBJ2-7
clone size: few

CDR3 protein: CASSGGGSLSNEQFF
CDR3 DNA: TGTGCCAGCTCCGGGGGCGGGAGTCTCTCAAATGAGCAGTTCTTC
D gene: .
V gene: TRBV11-3
J gene: TRBJ2-1
clone size: .

CDR3 protein: CASSLVAGAQYF
CDR3 DNA: TGTGCCAGCAGCTTAGTAGCGGGGGCCCAGTATTTT
D gene: TRBD2
V gene: TRBV7-2
J gene: TRBJ2-3
clone size: .

CDR3 protein: CASSLEGTINEQYF
CDR3 DNA: TGTGCCAGCAGCTTGGAAGGGACTATCAACGAGCAGTACTTC
D gene: TRBD2
V gene: TRBV5-5
J gene: TRBJ2-7
clone size: few

CDR3 protein: CASSTGQNTEAFF
CDR3 DNA: TGTGCCAGCTCAACGGGACAGAACACTGAAGCTTTCTTT
D gene: .
V gene: TRBV18
J gene: TRBJ1-1
clone size: few

CDR3 protein: CASSRLAGGLDEQFF
CDR3 DNA: TGTGCCAGCAGCCGACTAGCGGGAGGCTTGGATGAGCAGTTCTTC
D gene: TRBD2
V gene: TRBV7-2
J gene: TRBJ2-1
clone size: few

CDR3 protein: CASSSPGTDEAFF
CDR3 DNA: TGTGCCAGCAGTTCCCCAGGCACGGATGAAGCTTTCTTT
D gene: .
V gene: TRBV6-5
J gene: TRBJ1-1
clone size: .

CDR3 protein: CASSVLYNEQFF
CDR3 DNA: TGTGCCAGCAGCGTCCTGTACAATGAGCAGTTCTTC
D gene: .
V gene: TRBV13
J gene: TRBJ2-1
clone size: few

CDR3 protein: CASSKDRTSTDTQYF
CDR3 DNA: TGTGCCAGCAGCAAGGACAGGACCAGCACAGATACGCAGTATTTT
D gene: TRBD1
V gene: TRBV7-3
J gene: TRBJ2-3
clone size: few

CDR3 protein: CSVEDRPNYGYTF
CDR3 DNA: TGCAGCGTTGAGGACAGACCTAACTATGGCTACACCTTC
D gene: .
V gene: TRBV29-1
J gene: TRBJ1-2
clone size: few

CDR3 protein: CASSLGSGTSGKGRKFF
CDR3 DNA: TGTGCCAGCAGCTTAGGGTCGGGGACTAGCGGGAAGGGAAGAAAGTTCTTC
D gene: TRBD2
V gene: TRBV11-2
J gene: TRBJ2-1
clone size: few

CDR3 protein: CASSALRLEGYTF
CDR3 DNA: TGTGCCAGCAGCGCCCTGAGGCTCGAAGGCTACACCTTC
D gene: .
V gene: TRBV7-2
J gene: TRBJ1-2
clone size: few

CDR3 protein: CASTEQGLNTEAFF
CDR3 DNA: TGCGCCAGCACCGAACAGGGCCTGAACACTGAAGCTTTCTTT
D gene: .
V gene: TRBV5-1
J gene: TRBJ1-1
clone size: few

CDR3 protein: CASSQDRGQSGQGAFF
CDR3 DNA: TGTGCCAGCAGCCAAGATAGAGGGCAATCTGGCCAAGGGGCTTTCTTT
D gene: .
V gene: TRBV4-2
J gene: TRBJ1-1
clone size: .

CDR3 protein: CASSLDGGSSYNEQFF
CDR3 DNA: TGTGCCAGCAGCTTAGATGGCGGGAGCTCCTACAATGAGCAGTTCTTC
D gene: TRBD2
V gene: TRBV7-3
J gene: TRBJ2-1
clone size: few

CDR3 protein: CASSVSHSYEQYF
CDR3 DNA: TGTGCCAGCAGCGTTTCCCACTCCTACGAGCAGTACTTC
D gene: .
V gene: TRBV9
J gene: TRBJ2-7
clone size: few

CDR3 protein: CASISRGNNEQFF
CDR3 DNA: TGTGCCAGCATCTCGCGGGGTAACAATGAGCAGTTCTTC
D gene: .
V gene: TRBV5-5
J gene: TRBJ2-1
clone size: .